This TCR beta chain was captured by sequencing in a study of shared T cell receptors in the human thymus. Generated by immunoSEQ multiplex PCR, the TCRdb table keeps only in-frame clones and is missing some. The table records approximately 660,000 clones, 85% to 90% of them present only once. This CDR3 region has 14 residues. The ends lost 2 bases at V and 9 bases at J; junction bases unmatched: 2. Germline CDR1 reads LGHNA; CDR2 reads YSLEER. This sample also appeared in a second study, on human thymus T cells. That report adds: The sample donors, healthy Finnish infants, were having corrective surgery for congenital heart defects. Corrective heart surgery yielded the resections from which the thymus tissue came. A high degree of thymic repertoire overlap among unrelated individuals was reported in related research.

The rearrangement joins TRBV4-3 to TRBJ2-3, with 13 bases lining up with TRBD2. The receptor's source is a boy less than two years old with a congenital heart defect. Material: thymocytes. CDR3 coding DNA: TGCGCCAGCAGCCAAAGGGGACTAGCGGGGACGCAGTATTTT. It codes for CASSQRGLAGTQYF.